The clone carrying this T cell receptor (beta chain) was picked up a small number of times. Its specificity is unknown. The sample comes from a study of blood T cells in healthy people across ages. Points from the study as a whole: Age advanced and TCR beta diversity per million T cells fell, roughly linearly. Not knowing donor CMV status may have confounded expanded clonotype changes.

Primers used in a second PCR of about 7 to 12 cycles were a sample-barcoded 5' primer and a J-beta primer mix. TCRdb re-called the 5' RACE reads with MiXCR, one entry per CDR3 protein. Here the sample spans 1.5 million to 2 million distinct CDR3 sequences, roughly 49% being singletons. Germline loops: CDR1 MNHEY, CDR2 SMNVEV (reference sequence). The V and J ends lost 5 bases and 2 bases respectively, with 13 bases between them. The CDR3 consists of 16 residues. Per individual sample, total RNA of at least 6 micrograms was extracted. This clonotype was obtained from a woman aged 40 to 50 in good health. V is TRBV27 and J is TRBJ1-6; D is possibly TRBD1 (5 bases). Source material: blood. The CDR3 spells CASSPQGVPYNSPLHF. The DNA of the CDR3 is TGTGCCAGCAGTCCCCAGGGAGTCCCCTATAATTCACCCCTCCACTTT.